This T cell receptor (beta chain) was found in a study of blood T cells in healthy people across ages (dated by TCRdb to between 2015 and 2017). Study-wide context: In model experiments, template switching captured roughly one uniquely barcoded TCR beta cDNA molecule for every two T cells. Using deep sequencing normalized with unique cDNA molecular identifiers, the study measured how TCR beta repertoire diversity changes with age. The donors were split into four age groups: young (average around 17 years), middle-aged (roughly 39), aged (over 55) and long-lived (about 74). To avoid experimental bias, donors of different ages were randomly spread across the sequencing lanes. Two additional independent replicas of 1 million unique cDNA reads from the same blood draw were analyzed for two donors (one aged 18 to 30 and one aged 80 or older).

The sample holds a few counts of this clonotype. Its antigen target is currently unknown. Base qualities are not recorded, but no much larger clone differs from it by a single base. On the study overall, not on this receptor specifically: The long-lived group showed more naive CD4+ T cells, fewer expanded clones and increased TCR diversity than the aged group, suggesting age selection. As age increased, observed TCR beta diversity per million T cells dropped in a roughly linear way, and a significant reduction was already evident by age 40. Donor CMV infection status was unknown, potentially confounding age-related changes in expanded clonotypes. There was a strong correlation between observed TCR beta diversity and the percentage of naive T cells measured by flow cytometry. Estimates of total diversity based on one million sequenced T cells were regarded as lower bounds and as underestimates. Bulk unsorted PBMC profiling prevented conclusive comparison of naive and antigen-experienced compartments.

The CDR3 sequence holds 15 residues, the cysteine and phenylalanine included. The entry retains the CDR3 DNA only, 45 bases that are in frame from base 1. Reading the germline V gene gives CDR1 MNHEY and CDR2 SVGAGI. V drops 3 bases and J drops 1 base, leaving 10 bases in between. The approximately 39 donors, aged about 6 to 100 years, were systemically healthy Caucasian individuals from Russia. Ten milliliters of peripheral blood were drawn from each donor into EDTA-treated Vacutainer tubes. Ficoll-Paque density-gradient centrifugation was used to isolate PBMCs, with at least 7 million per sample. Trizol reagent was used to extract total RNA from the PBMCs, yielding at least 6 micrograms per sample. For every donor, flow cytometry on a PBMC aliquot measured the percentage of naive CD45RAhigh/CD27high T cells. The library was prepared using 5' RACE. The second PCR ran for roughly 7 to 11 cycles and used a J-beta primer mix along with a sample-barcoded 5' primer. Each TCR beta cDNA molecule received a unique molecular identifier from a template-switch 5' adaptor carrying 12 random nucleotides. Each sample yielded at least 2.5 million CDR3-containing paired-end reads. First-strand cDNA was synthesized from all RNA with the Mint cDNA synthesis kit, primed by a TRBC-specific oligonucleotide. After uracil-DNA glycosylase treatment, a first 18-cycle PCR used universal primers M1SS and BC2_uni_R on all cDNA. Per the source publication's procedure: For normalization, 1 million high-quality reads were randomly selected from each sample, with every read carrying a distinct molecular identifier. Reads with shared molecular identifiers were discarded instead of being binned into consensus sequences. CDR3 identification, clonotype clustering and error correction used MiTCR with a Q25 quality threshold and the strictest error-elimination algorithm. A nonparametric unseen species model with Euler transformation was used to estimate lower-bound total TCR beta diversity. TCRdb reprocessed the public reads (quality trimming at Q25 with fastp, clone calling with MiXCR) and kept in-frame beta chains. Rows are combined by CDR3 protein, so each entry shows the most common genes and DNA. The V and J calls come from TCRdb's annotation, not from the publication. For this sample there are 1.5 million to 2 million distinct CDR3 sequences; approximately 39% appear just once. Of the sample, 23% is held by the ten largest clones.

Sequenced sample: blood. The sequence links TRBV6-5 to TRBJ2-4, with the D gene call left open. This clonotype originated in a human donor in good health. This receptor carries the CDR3 CASSYSDGAKNIQYF. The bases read TGTGCCAGCAGTTATTCGGACGGGGCCAAAAACATTCAGTACTTC.